This T cell receptor (beta chain) stems from a study of CD8 T cells in Susac syndrome. CD8+ and CD4+ T cells from blood underwent TCR beta sequencing, which was carried out in a high-throughput format. There are 16 residues in the CDR3. In germline, CDR1 is SGHDT, CDR2 YYEEEE. V lost 8 bases to trimming and J lost 0 bases; unmatched junction nucleotides: 11. Reverse transcription of roughly 0.5 to 1 ug RNA was carried out with random hexamers. TCRdb itself ran the immunoSEQ multiplex PCR reads through MiXCR, one entry per CDR3 protein. The sample lists some 260,000 distinct CDR3 sequences, around 95% seen once, with roughly 0.07% in the top ten.

This TCR was recovered from a human donor with multiple sclerosis. The genes are TRBV5-6 and TRBJ2-1, with 7 bases fitting TRBD2. The material sequenced was CD4+ T cells from PBMCs. The CDR3 loop reads CASGTTRGPSYNEQFF. The CDR3 DNA reads as TGTGCCAGTGGGACTACCAGAGGACCCTCCTACAATGAGCAGTTCTTC.